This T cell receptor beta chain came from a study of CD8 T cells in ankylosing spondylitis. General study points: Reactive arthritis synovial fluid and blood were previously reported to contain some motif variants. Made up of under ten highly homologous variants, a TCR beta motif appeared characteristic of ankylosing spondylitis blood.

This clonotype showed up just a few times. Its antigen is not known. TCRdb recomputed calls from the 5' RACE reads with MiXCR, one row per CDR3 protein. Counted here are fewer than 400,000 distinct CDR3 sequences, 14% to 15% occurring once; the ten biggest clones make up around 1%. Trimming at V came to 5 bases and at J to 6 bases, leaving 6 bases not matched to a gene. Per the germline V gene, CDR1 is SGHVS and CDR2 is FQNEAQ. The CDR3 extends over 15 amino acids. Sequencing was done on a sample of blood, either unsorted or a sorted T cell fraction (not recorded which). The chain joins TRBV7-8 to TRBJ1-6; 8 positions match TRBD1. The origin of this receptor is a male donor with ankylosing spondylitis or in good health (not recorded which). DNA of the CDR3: TGTGCCAGCAGCCCCCAGGGGGCTAGTAATTCACCCCTCCACTTT. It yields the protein CASSPQGASNSPLHF.